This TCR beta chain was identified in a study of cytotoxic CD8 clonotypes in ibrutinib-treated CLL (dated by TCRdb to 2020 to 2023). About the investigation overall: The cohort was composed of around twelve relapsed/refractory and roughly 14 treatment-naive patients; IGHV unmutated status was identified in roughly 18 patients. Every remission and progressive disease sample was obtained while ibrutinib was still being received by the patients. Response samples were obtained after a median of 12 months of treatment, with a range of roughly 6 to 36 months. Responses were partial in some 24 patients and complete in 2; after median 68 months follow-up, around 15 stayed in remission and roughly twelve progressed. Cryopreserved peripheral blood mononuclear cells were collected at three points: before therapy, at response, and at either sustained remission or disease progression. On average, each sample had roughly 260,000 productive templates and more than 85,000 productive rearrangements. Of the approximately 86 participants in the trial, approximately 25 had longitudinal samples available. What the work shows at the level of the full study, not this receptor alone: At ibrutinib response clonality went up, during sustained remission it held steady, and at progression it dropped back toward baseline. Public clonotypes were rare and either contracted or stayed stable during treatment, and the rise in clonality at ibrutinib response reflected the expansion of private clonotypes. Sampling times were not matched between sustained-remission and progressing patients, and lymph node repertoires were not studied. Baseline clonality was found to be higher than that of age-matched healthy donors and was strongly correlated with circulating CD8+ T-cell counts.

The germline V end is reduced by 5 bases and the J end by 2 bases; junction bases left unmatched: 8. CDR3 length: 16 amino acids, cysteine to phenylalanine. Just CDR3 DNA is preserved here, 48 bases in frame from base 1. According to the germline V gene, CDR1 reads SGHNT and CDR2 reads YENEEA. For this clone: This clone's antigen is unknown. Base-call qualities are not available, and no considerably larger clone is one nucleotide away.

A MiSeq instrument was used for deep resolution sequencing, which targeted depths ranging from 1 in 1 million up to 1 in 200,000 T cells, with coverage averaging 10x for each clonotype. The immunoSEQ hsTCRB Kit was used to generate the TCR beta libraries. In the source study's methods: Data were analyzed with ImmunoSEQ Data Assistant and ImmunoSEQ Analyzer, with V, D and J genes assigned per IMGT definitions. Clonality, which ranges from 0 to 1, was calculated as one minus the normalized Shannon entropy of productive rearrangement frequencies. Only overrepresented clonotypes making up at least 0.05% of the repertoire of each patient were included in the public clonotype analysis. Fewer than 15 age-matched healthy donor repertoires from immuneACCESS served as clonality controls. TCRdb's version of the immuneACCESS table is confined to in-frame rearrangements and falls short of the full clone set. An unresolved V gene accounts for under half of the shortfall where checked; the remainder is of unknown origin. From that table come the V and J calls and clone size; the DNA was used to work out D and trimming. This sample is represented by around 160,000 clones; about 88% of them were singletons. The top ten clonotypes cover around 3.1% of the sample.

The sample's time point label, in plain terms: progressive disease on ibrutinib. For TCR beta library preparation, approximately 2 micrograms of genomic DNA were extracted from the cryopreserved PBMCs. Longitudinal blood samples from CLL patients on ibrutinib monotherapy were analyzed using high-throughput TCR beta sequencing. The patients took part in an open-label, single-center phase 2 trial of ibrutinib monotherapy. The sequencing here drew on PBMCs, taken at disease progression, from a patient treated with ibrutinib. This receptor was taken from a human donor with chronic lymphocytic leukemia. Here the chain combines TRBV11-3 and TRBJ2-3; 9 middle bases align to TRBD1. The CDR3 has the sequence CASSLGDRATTDTQYF. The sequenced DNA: TGTGCCAGCAGCCTTGGGGACAGGGCCACCACAGATACGCAGTATTTT.